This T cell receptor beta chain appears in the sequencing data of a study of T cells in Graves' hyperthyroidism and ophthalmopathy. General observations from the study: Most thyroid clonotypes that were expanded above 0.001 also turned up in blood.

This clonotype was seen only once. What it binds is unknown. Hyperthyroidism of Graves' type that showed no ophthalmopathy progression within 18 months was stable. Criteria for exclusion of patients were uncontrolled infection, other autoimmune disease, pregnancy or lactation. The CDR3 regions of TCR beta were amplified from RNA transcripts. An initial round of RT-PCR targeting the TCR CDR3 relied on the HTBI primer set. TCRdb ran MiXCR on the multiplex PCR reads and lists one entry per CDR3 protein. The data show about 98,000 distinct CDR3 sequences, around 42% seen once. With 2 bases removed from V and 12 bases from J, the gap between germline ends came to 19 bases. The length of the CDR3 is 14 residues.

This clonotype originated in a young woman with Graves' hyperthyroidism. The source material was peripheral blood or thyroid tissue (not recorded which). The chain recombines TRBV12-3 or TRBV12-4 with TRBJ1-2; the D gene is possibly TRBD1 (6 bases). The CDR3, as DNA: TGTGCCAGCAGTTTAACTCGGACAGCCCCTGGAAACACCTTC. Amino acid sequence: CASSLTRTAPGNTF.